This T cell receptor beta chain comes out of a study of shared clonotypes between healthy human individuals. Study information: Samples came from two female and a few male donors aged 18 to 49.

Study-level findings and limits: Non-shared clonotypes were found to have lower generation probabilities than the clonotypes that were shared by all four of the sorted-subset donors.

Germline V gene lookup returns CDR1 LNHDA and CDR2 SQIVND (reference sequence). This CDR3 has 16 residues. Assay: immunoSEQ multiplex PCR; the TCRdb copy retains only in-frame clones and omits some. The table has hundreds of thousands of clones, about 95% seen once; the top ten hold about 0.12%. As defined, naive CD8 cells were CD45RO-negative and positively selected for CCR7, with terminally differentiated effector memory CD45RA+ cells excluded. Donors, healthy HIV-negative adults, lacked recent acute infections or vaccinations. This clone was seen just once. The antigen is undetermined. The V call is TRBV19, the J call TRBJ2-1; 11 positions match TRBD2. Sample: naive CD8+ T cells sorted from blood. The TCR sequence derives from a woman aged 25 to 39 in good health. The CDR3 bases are TGTGCTACGGGGGGTAGCGGGAGGGCTTTGGACAATGAGCAGTTCTTC. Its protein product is CATGGSGRALDNEQFF.